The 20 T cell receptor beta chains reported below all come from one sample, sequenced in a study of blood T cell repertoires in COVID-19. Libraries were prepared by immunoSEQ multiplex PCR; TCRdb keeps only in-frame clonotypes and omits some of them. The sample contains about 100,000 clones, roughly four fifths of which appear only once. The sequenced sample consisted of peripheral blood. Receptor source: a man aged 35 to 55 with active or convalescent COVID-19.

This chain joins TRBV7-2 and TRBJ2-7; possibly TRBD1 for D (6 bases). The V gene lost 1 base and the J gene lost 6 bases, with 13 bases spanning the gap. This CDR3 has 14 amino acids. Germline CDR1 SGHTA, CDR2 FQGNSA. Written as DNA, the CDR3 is TGTGCCAGCAGCTTAGTCCCAGGGGCGGGCGAGCAGTACTTC. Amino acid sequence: CASSLVPGAGEQYF.

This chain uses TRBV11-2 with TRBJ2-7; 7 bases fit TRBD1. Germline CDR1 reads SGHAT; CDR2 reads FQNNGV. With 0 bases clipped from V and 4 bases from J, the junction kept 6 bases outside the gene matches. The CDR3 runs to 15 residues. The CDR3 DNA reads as TGTGCCAGCAGCTTAGATCGGCAGGGACAGTACGAGCAGTACTTC. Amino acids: CASSLDRQGQYEQYF.

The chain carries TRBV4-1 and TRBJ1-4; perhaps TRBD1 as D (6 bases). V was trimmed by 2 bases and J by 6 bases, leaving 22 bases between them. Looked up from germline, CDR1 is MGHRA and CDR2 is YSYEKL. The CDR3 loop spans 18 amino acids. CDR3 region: CASSQTGAQNRADEKLFF. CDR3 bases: TGCGCCAGCAGCCAAACGGGTGCCCAAAACAGGGCTGATGAAAAACTGTTTTTT.

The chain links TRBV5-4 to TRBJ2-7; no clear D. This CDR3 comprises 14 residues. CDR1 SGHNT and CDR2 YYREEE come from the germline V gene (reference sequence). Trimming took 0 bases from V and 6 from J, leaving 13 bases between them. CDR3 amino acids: CASSLERRESEQYF. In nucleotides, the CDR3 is TGTGCCAGCAGCTTGGAACGCCGAGAGAGCGAGCAGTACTTC.

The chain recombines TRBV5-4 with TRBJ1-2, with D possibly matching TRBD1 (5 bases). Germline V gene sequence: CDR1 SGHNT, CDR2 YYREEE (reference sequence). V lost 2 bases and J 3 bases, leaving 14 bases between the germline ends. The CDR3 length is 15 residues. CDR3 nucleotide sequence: TGTGCCAGCAGCTTAGTAGGCGTCAGGGACTATGGCTACACCTTC. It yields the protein CASSLVGVRDYGYTF. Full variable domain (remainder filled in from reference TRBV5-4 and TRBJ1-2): ETGVTQSPTHLIKTRGQQVTLRCSSQSGHNTVSWYQQALGQGPQFIFQYYREEENGRGNFPPRFSGLQFPNYSSELNVNALELDDSALYLCASSLVGVRDYGYTFGSGTRLTVV.

CDR3 sequence reads: CASSVDETGGFRTEAFF. For the CDR3, the DNA is TGTGCCAGCAGCGTAGACGAGACAGGGGGCTTCAGGACTGAAGCTTTCTTT. This chain connects TRBV9 to TRBJ1-1; 10 bases map to TRBD1. There are 17 residues in the CDR3. J was trimmed by 5 bases and V by 0 bases; bases with no gene match: 10. Germline values: CDR1 SGDLS, CDR2 YYNGEE. Using reference TRBV9 and TRBJ1-1 for the parts outside the CDR3, the full variable domain is DSGVTQTPKHLITATGQRVTLRCSPRSGDLSVYWYQQSLDQGLQFLIQYYNGEERAKGNILERFSAQQFPDLHSELNLSSLELGDSALYFCASSVDETGGFRTEAFFGQGTRLTVV.

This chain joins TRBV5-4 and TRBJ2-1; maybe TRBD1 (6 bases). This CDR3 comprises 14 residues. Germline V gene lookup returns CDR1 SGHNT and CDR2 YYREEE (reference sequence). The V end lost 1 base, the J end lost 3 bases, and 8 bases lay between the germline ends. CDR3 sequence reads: CASSLWTDYNEQFF. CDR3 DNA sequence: TGTGCCAGCAGCTTGTGGACAGACTACAATGAGCAGTTCTTC.

The CDR3 region is CASSIMGQPYNEQFF. CDR3 DNA sequence: TGTGCCAGTAGTATCATGGGACAGCCCTACAATGAGCAGTTCTTC. V is TRBV19 and J is TRBJ2-1; 7 bases map to TRBD1. CDR3 length equals 15 residues. J gave up 2 bases and V 3 bases, and 4 bases lay outside the gene matches. Germline V gene sequence: CDR1 LNHDA, CDR2 SQIVND (reference sequence). The full variable domain, with the rest looked up from reference TRBV19 and TRBJ2-1, is DGGITQSPKYLFRKEGQNVTLSCEQNLNHDAMYWYRQDPGQGLRLIYYSQIVNDFQKGDIAEGYSVSREKKESFPLTVTSAQKNPTAFYLCASSIMGQPYNEQFFGPGTRLTVL.

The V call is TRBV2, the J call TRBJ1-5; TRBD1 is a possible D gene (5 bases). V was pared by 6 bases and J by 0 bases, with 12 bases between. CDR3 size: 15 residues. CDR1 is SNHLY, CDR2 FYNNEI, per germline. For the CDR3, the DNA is TGTGCCAGCAGGCCGACAGAATATAGCAATCAGCCCCAGCATTTT. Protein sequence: CASRPTEYSNQPQHF.

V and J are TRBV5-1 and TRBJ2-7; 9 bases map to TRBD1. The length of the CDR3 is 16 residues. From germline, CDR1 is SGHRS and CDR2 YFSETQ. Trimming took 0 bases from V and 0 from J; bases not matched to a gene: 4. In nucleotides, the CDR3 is TGCGCCAGCAGCTTGGGGGGGACAGGGAGCTCCTACGAGCAGTACTTC. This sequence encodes CASSLGGTGSSYEQYF.

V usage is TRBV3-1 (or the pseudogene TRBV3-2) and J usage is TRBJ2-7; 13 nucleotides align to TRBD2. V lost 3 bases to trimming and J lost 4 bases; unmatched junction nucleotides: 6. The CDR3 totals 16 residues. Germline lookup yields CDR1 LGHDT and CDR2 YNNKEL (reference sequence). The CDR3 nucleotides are TGTGCCAGCAGCCATCGACTAGCGGGGGGAAGATACGAGCAGTACTTC. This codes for CASSHRLAGGRYEQYF.

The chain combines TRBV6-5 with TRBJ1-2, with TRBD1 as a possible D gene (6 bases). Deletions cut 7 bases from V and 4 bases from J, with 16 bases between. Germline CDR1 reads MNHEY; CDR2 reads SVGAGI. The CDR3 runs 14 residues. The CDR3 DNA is TGTGCCAGCACCCTTGGGGGGGCAGGCTATGGCTACACCTTC. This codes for CASTLGGAGYGYTF.

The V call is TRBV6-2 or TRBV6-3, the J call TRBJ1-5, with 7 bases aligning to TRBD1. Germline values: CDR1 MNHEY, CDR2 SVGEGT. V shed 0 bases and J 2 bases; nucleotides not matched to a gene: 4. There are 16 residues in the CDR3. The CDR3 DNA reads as TGTGCCAGCAGTTACTCTGACAGGGCGGGCAATCAGCCCCAGCATTTT. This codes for CASSYSDRAGNQPQHF.

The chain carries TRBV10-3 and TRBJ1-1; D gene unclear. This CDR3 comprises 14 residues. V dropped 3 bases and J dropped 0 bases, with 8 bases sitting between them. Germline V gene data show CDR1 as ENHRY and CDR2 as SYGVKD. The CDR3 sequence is CAISDGGMNTEAFF. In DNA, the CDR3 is TGTGCCATCAGTGATGGCGGCATGAACACTGAAGCTTTCTTT.

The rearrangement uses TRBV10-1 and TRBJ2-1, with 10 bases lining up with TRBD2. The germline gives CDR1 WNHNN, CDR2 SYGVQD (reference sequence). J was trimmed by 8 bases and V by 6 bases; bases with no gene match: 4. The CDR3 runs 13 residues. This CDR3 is CASSPAGGYEQFF. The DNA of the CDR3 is TGCGCCAGCAGCCCAGCGGGGGGGTATGAGCAGTTCTTC.

The CDR3 is CASSLGPGVYNEQFF. The CDR3 DNA reads TGTGCCAGCAGCTTAGGCCCGGGGGTATACAATGAGCAGTTCTTC. The J gene is TRBJ2-1, the V gene TRBV7-7, with a possible D match to TRBD2 (6 bases). V lost 1 base and J lost 4, with 11 bases in between. This CDR3 contains 15 residues. Germline V gives CDR1 SSHAT, CDR2 FNYEAQ (reference sequence).

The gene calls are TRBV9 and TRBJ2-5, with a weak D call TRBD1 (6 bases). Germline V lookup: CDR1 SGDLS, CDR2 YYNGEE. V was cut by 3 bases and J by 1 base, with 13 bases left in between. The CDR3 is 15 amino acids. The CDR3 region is CASSEGTNPQETQYF. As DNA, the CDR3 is TGTGCCAGCAGCGAAGGGACAAACCCCCAAGAGACCCAGTACTTC.

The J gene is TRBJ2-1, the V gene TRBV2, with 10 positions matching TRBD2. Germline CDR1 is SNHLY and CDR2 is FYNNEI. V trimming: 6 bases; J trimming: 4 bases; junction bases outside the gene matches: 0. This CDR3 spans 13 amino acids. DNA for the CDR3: TGTGCCAGCAGGACTAGCGGGTACAATGAGCAGTTCTTC. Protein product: CASRTSGYNEQFF.

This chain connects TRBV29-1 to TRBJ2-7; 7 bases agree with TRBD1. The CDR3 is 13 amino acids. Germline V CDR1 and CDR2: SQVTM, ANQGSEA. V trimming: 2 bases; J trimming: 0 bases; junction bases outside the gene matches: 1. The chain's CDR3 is CSVETGVSYEQYF. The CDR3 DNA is TGCAGCGTTGAAACAGGGGTCTCCTACGAGCAGTACTTC.

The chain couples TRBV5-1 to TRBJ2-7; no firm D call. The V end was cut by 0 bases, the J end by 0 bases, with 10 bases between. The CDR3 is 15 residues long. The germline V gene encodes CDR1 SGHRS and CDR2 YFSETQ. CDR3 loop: CASSLDLTYSYEQYF. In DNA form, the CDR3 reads TGCGCCAGCAGCTTGGACCTCACTTACTCCTACGAGCAGTACTTC.